The rows below give T cell receptor beta chains drawn from one sample of a study of neurological immune-mediated disorders. TCRdb re-derived calls from the 5' RACE reads in MiXCR, one entry per CDR3 protein. The data show tens of thousands of distinct CDR3 sequences, 10% to 15% seen once. The source material was PBMCs. The receptor source for this set is a woman in her thirties or forties in good health. Each CDR3 is given with its conserved first and last residue. D genes are given only for firm matches. Sizes are listed as once, few, many or a size class.

NA	many	TRBV20-1	TRBJ2-1	TGCAGTGTGAATTTCGACGCCAATGAGCAGTTCTTC	CSVNFDANEQFF
NA	many	TRBV18	TRBJ1-1	TGTGCCAGCTCCCGGGAACAGGGCGGCACTGAAGCTTTCTTT	CASSREQGGTEAFF
TRBD1	many	TRBV7-8	TRBJ2-5	TGTGCCAGCAGCTTAAACAGGGGGTTGGGGGAGACCCAGTACTTC	CASSLNRGLGETQYF
NA	many	TRBV7-2	TRBJ1-2	TGTGCCAGCAGCTTAGTCCCGGGGGCTAACTATGGCTACACCTTC	CASSLVPGANYGYTF
NA	many	TRBV5-5	TRBJ1-5	TGTGCCAGCAGCTTGTCCAGGGCTAGCAATCAGCCCCAGCATTTT	CASSLSRASNQPQHF
TRBD2	many	TRBV12-3/TRBV12-4	TRBJ2-5	TGTGCCAGCAACCCTACCGGGACTAGCGGGACAGAGACCCAGTACTTC	CASNPTGTSGTETQYF
NA	many	TRBV10-3	TRBJ2-7	TGTGCCATCAGTGAGACAGGGCAATCCTACGAGCAGTACTTC	CAISETGQSYEQYF
NA	many	TRBV3-1	TRBJ2-1	TGTGCCAGCAGCCAAAGGCCCAGGTGGGGAGATGAGCAGTTCTTC	CASSQRPRWGDEQFF
NA	many	TRBV7-2	TRBJ1-4	TGTGCCAGCAGCTCCTCGGGGCGGGAAAAACTGTTTTTT	CASSSSGREKLFF
NA	many	TRBV3-1	TRBJ1-1	TGTGCCAGCAGCCAGGGACGTCGGGCGGGGAGATCTGAAGCTTTCTTT	CASSQGRRAGRSEAFF
NA	many	TRBV9	TRBJ1-1	TGTGCCAGCAGCGTAGGGGCCGGCTCCACTGAAGCTTTCTTT	CASSVGAGSTEAFF
TRBD1	many	TRBV7-2	TRBJ2-1	TGTGCCAGCAACAAACCGTGGGACAGGGACAATGAGCAGTTCTTC	CASNKPWDRDNEQFF
NA	many	TRBV5-1	TRBJ1-4	TGCGCCAGCAGCTTGGACAGGGCCGTTAATGAAAAACTGTTTTTT	CASSLDRAVNEKLFF
NA	many	TRBV10-3	TRBJ1-1	TGTGCCATCAGTGAGGCCGGGGGGGGTACTGAAGCTTTCTTT	CAISEAGGGTEAFF
NA	many	TRBV10-3	TRBJ2-1	TGTGCCATCAGTGACCACGGAGGTAGGCAGTTCTTC	CAISDHGGRQFF
NA	many	TRBV27	TRBJ1-2	TGTGCCAGCAGTAGAAGCCCGGGAGACTATGGCTACACCTTC	CASSRSPGDYGYTF